This TCR beta chain was obtained from a study of T cell repertoires in cytomegalovirus infection. As for the study in general: Recently described HLA-C-restricted plus well-studied HLA-B-restricted CMV epitopes were used. Both CMV infection and a matching HLA type were indicated by public TCR beta signatures. Study results and caveats: HLA-C-restricted CMV-specific TCR beta clonotypes prevailed in the ex vivo response.

This clonotype was recorded at least ten times. Its cognate antigen is unknown. Germline V gene lookup returns CDR1 SGHVS and CDR2 FQNEAQ. This CDR3 has 14 amino acids. Trimming removed 4 bases from V and 1 base from J, with 9 bases in between. TCRdb recomputed calls from the reads with MiXCR, one row per CDR3 protein. The table has 600,000 to 700,000 distinct CDR3 sequences, around 31% seen once; the top ten hold roughly 18%. V and J are TRBV7-8 and TRBJ2-3; D is undetermined. The source of this sequence is a human donor in good health (CMV status not recorded). Some clones in this sample may be carry-over from other donors' samples. The sequences come from cultured PBMCs, collected from culture after CMV antigen stimulation. The chain's CDR3 is CASSSPGRTDTQYF. In DNA, the CDR3 is TGTGCCAGCAGCTCGCCGGGTCGCACAGATACGCAGTATTTT.